This TCR beta chain was recorded in a study of shared clonotypes between healthy human individuals. Each subset's genomic DNA was split evenly across several immunoSEQ plates. The method was immunoSEQ multiplex PCR; TCRdb's version includes in-frame clones alone and lacks a portion of them. This table has around 2.1 million clones, approximately 94% appearing once. V lost 3 bases and J lost 0, with 26 bases in between. CDR1 is SGHRS, CDR2 YFSETQ, per germline. This CDR3 comprises 20 residues. Naive CD8 cells were CD45RO-negative, positively selected for CCR7, excluding terminally differentiated effector memory CD45RA+ cells. Everyone who donated was a Caucasian adult who lived in Nashville, Tennessee.

What was sequenced was naive CD8+ T cells from PBMCs. The receptor's source is a man between 18 and 35 years old in good health. Some clones in this sample may be carry-over from other donors' samples. V and J are TRBV5-1 and TRBJ2-3; D call uncertain. The CDR3 DNA sequence: TGCGCCAGCAGCTCGGTCGGAGAAACCCTCCGTTCGTTAAGCACAGATACGCAGTATTTT. This sequence encodes CASSSVGETLRSLSTDTQYF. Full variable domain (missing parts from reference TRBV5-1 and TRBJ2-3): KAGVTQTPRYLIKTRGQQVTLSCSPISGHRSVSWYQQTPGQGLQFLFEYFSETQRNKGNFPGRFSGRQFSNSRSEMNVSTLELGDSALYLCASSSVGETLRSLSTDTQYFGPGTRLTVL.